Shown below are 30 T cell receptor beta chains from a single sample sequenced in a study of T-cell reconstitution after alpha-beta-depleted transplantation in children. A library of TCRbeta sequences, prepared with unique molecular identifiers, was generated. TCRdb itself ran the PCR reads through MiXCR, one entry per CDR3 protein. The data hold about 400,000 distinct CDR3 sequences, with 20% observed a single time. The material was PBMCs from the stem cell graft donor, obtained from the stem cell graft. The receptors were gathered from a human donor who donated a stem cell graft to a child with acute myeloid leukemia.

This clonotype was detected only a few times. This chain connects TRBV7-2 to TRBJ2-7; no clear D. Germline V gene data show CDR1 as SGHTA and CDR2 as FQGNSA. The CDR3 is 15 residues long. V was clipped by 2 bases and J by 0 bases, with 11 bases between them. DNA for the CDR3: TGTGCCAGCAGCTTACTAGGCAGGAGCTCCTACGAGCAGTACTTC. Translating it yields CASSLLGRSSYEQYF.

The V and J genes are TRBV12-3 or TRBV12-4 and TRBJ2-5; 11 nucleotides line up with TRBD1. V shed 5 bases, J shed 7 bases, and the junction held 9 bases outside the gene matches. CDR3 size: 15 residues. This chain's CDR3 is CASSRLDRGRGTQYF. Written as DNA, the CDR3 is TGTGCCAGCAGTCGGCTGGACAGGGGGCGTGGGACCCAGTACTTC.

This clonotype has just a few counts. This rearrangement joins TRBV7-9 to TRBJ2-7; a weak D match, TRBD1 (5 bases). V lost 5 bases, J lost 4 bases, and 15 bases lay in between. From germline, CDR1 is SEHNR and CDR2 FQNEAQ (reference sequence). The CDR3 length is 14 residues. CDR3 in amino acids: CASSPTKGFYEQYF. Written as DNA, the CDR3 is TGTGCCAGCAGCCCCACGAAGGGGTTTTACGAGCAGTACTTC.

This sequence joins TRBV5-1 and TRBJ2-3; perhaps TRBD1 as D (5 bases). The V end was cut by 4 bases, the J end by 2 bases, with 20 bases between. CDR3 length: 17 amino acids. Germline V gene lookup returns CDR1 SGHRS and CDR2 YFSETQ. DNA for the CDR3: TGCGCCAGCAGCCTCGTACGACAGCATCGATCCACAGATACGCAGTATTTT. It specifies CASSLVRQHRSTDTQYF.

This clonotype was seen many times. The genes are TRBV7-9 and TRBJ2-1; 12 positions match TRBD2. The V gene's germline CDR1 is SEHNR and CDR2 FQNEAQ (reference sequence). The ends lost 5 bases at V and 6 bases at J; junction bases unmatched: 8. The CDR3 spans 16 residues. CDR3 protein: CASSPPTSGGGNEQFF. CDR3 nucleotide sequence: TGTGCCAGCAGCCCTCCGACTAGCGGGGGAGGCAATGAGCAGTTCTTC.

This clonotype was counted ten times or more. CDR3: CASSYIREQFF. CDR3 DNA: TGTGCCAGCAGTTACATAAGAGAGCAGTTCTTC. The chain recombines TRBV6-2 or TRBV6-3 with TRBJ2-1; D is uncertain. Trimming took off 2 bases at V and 10 bases at J, with 6 bases between the two ends. The CDR3 covers 11 residues. Germline CDR1 and CDR2: MNHEY and SVGEGT.

This clonotype was detected a few times. The chain employs TRBV6-2 or TRBV6-3 and TRBJ2-3, with TRBD1 matching over 10 bases. This CDR3 is built from 13 residues. CDR1 and CDR2 from the germline V gene are MNHEY and SVGEGT. Trimming cost V 8 bases and J 2 bases; bases outside gene matches: 1. The CDR3 loop reads CASDRGHTDTQYF. As DNA, the CDR3 is TGTGCCAGCGACAGGGGGCACACAGATACGCAGTATTTT.

This clonotype has just a few counts. V usage is TRBV5-1 and J usage is TRBJ1-1; D might be TRBD1 (5 bases). V was cut by 7 bases and J by 1 base, with 17 bases left in between. The V gene's germline CDR1 is SGHRS and CDR2 YFSETQ. The CDR3 has 15 residues. The CDR3 DNA follows: TGCGCCAGCCGCCGCGGGGCAGGAACGAACACTGAAGCTTTCTTT. Encoded protein: CASRRGAGTNTEAFF.

This chain links TRBV4-3 with TRBJ2-6; possibly TRBD2 for D (6 bases). Germline V gene sequence: CDR1 LGHNA, CDR2 YSLEER. The CDR3 is made up of 18 amino acids. The V end lost 1 base, the J end lost 0 bases, and 13 bases lay between the germline ends. As DNA, the CDR3 is TGCGCCAGCAGCCAAGGGGAGGCCGCAAGCTCTGGGGCCAACGTCCTGACTTTC. This encodes CASSQGEAASSGANVLTF.

This rearrangement joins TRBV12-3 or TRBV12-4 to TRBJ2-1; TRBD2 might be the D (6 bases). Trimming cost V 3 bases and J 5 bases, with 11 bases left between them. The CDR3 totals 14 residues. The CDR3 DNA reads TGTGCCAGCAGTTTTTCCGGGGGAGACAATGAGCAGTTCTTC. Encoded protein: CASSFSGGDNEQFF.

The chain links TRBV27 to TRBJ2-2; 10 nucleotides align to TRBD1. This CDR3 comprises 16 residues. With V trimmed by 4 bases and J by 5 bases, 7 bases remained unmatched. Germline V lookup: CDR1 MNHEY, CDR2 SMNVEV (reference sequence). CDR3 DNA sequence: TGTGCCAGCAGTTCCCTCAGGACAGGGGGGACCGGGGAGCTGTTTTTT. Protein product: CASSSLRTGGTGELFF.

CDR3 sequence reads: CASNQGYDQPQHF. CDR3 nucleotides: TGTGCCAGCAACCAGGGTTACGATCAGCCCCAGCATTTT. This chain connects TRBV12-3 or TRBV12-4 to TRBJ1-5, with D possibly TRBD1 on 5 matching bases. The CDR3 is 13 residues long. V shed 7 bases and J shed 5 bases, with 12 bases lying between them.

The rearrangement uses TRBV7-9 and TRBJ2-7; the D is unclear. There are 12 residues in the CDR3. Trimming shortened V by 4 bases and J by 3 bases, and 7 bases separated the two germline ends. Germline values: CDR1 SEHNR, CDR2 FQNEAQ (reference sequence). CDR3 amino acids: CASSSKNYEQYF. The CDR3, as DNA: TGTGCCAGCAGCTCCAAAAACTACGAGCAGTACTTC.

V is TRBV20-1 and J is TRBJ2-1; 9 nucleotides line up with TRBD2. CDR1 is DFQATT, CDR2 SNEGSKA, per germline (reference sequence). This CDR3 comprises 16 residues. The V gene end was trimmed by 6 bases and the J gene end by 3 bases; junction bases not matched to a gene: 12. The CDR3 is CSALRPLAGIYNEQFF. Written as DNA, the CDR3 is TGCAGTGCCCTCCGACCTCTAGCGGGGATCTACAATGAGCAGTTCTTC.

This clonotype was detected many times. This chain joins TRBV20-1 and TRBJ2-7, with D possibly TRBD2 on 5 matching bases. CDR1 is DFQATT, CDR2 SNEGSKA, per germline (reference sequence). V gave up 3 bases and J gave up 0 bases, with 9 bases separating them. This CDR3 has 13 amino acids. CDR3 in DNA: TGCAGTGCTAGTTTCGGGATCTCCTACGAGCAGTACTTC. This encodes CSASFGISYEQYF.

A few counts support this clonotype. The CDR3, as DNA: TGCGCCAGCAGCGCCTCAGGGGCTCCAGATACGCAGTATTTT. Its translation: CASSASGAPDTQYF. V gene TRBV5-1 combines with J gene TRBJ2-3, with a possible D match to TRBD1 (6 bases). There are 14 residues in the CDR3. Per germline, CDR1 SGHRS and CDR2 YFSETQ. Trimming took off 4 bases at V and 4 bases at J, with 13 bases between the two ends. Full variable domain (outside the CDR3, taken from reference TRBV5-1 and TRBJ2-3): KAGVTQTPRYLIKTRGQQVTLSCSPISGHRSVSWYQQTPGQGLQFLFEYFSETQRNKGNFPGRFSGRQFSNSRSEMNVSTLELGDSALYLCASSASGAPDTQYFGPGTRLTVL.

This clonotype has only a few counts. The chain couples TRBV6-5 to TRBJ2-1; tentative D call: TRBD2 (5 bases). The CDR3 covers 14 residues. The germline CDR1 and CDR2 sequences are MNHEY and SVGAGI. Deletions cut 0 bases from V and 4 bases from J, with 7 bases between. The CDR3, as DNA: TGTGCCAGCAGTTACTCGGGAGCTTACAATGAGCAGTTCTTC. Protein product: CASSYSGAYNEQFF.

This clonotype turned up a few times. This chain links TRBV28 with TRBJ2-3; D may be TRBD2 (5 bases). V lost 8 bases, J lost 5 bases, and 17 bases lay in between. The CDR3 covers 14 residues. Germline V CDR1 and CDR2: MDHEN, SYDVKM. The CDR3 DNA follows: TGTGCCAGCGGCGCGAGAGGGATCGGAGATACGCAGTATTTT. The encoded protein is CASGARGIGDTQYF.

The table lists this clonotype with a few counts. The chain uses TRBV4-3 and TRBJ2-4; 7 bases line up with TRBD1. The CDR3 has 13 residues. V dropped 1 base and J dropped 12; count of bases not matched to a gene: 6. Germline lookup yields CDR1 LGHNA and CDR2 YSLEER. The CDR3 loop reads CASSQVTRGTQYF. The CDR3 DNA sequence: TGCGCCAGCAGCCAAGTTACCAGGGGGACTCAGTACTTC.

This clonotype was counted only a few times. V gene TRBV12-3 or TRBV12-4 combines with J gene TRBJ1-1; D remains unclear. V was shortened by 8 bases and J by 0 bases, with 13 bases between the two germline ends. The CDR3 is 14 residues long. CDR3 sequence (DNA): TGTGCCAGCGACGGTGGCAGTTTGAACACTGAAGCTTTCTTT. As protein: CASDGGSLNTEAFF.

The sample holds many counts of this clonotype. The V call is TRBV24-1, the J call TRBJ2-2; 7 bases agree with TRBD2. This CDR3 is built from 15 residues. The J segment lost 7 bases and the V segment lost 3 bases, leaving 7 bases of the junction unmatched. Per the germline V gene, CDR1 is KGHDR and CDR2 is SFDVKD. In nucleotides, the CDR3 is TGTGCCACCAGTGATAGAGGACTAGTGAACGGGGAGCTGTTTTTT. Its protein product is CATSDRGLVNGELFF.

This chain links TRBV5-1 with TRBJ2-7; possibly TRBD1 for D (5 bases). Germline V gene lookup returns CDR1 SGHRS and CDR2 YFSETQ. The length of the CDR3 is 13 residues. Trimming left V 1 base short and J 4 bases short, with 9 bases between. The CDR3 loop is CASSLHQGYEQYF. The CDR3 coding sequence is TGCGCCAGCAGCTTGCATCAGGGATACGAGCAGTACTTC.

Many counts were recorded for this clonotype. The chain recombines TRBV29-1 with TRBJ2-3, with D hard to call. The CDR3 has 14 residues. The V gene's germline CDR1 is SQVTM and CDR2 ANQGSEA. V shed 0 bases and J shed 4 bases, with 11 bases lying between them. The CDR3 is CSVEDVNEADTQYF. In nucleotides, the CDR3 is TGCAGCGTTGAAGATGTGAATGAGGCAGATACGCAGTATTTT.

This clonotype came up a few times. The chain couples TRBV12-3 or TRBV12-4 to TRBJ1-2; tentative D call: TRBD1 (6 bases). V lost 6 bases and J 4 bases, leaving 18 bases between the germline ends. The length of the CDR3 is 15 residues. CDR3 amino acids: CASRGPGAGGYGYTF. The CDR3 region has the DNA TGTGCCAGCAGGGGCCCGGGGGCGGGAGGCTATGGCTACACCTTC.

Notes on this clonotype: A much larger clone lies one base from this, so it may be a read error. This chain joins TRBV29-1 and TRBJ2-7, with D unresolved. The V gene lost 0 bases and the J gene lost 3 bases, with 15 bases spanning the gap. Germline loops: CDR1 SQVTM, CDR2 ANQGSEA. CDR3 length equals 15 residues. The CDR3 protein is CSVEDSQSSIYEQYF. CDR3 DNA: TGCAGCGTTGAAGATTCGCAAAGCAGCATCTACGAGCAGTACTTC.

This clonotype was seen repeatedly, ten times or more. The chain is built from TRBV24-1 and TRBJ2-1, with 11 positions matching TRBD2. The length of the CDR3 is 18 residues. V shed 4 bases, J shed 0 bases, and the junction held 7 bases outside the gene matches. Germline lookup yields CDR1 KGHDR and CDR2 SFDVKD. The CDR3 nucleotides are TGTGCCACCAGTGACCCCCGGACTAGCGGGCACTCCTACAATGAGCAGTTCTTC. This translates into CATSDPRTSGHSYNEQFF.

The rearrangement joins TRBV7-9 to TRBJ2-2, with TRBD2 matching 8 bases. Germline trimming cut 5 bases from V and 1 base from J; bases unmatched to any gene: 6. Per the germline V gene, CDR1 is SEHNR and CDR2 is FQNEAQ (reference sequence). The length of the CDR3 is 16 residues. CDR3 sequence: CASSQWGLGNTGELFF. CDR3 bases: TGTGCCAGCAGCCAATGGGGACTAGGGAACACCGGGGAGCTGTTTTTT.

The table lists this clonotype with a few counts. The V gene is TRBV4-3, the J gene TRBJ2-7, with 7 bases identical to TRBD1. Trimming cost V 2 bases and J 4 bases; bases outside gene matches: 8. This CDR3 spans 15 amino acids. Germline V CDR1 and CDR2: LGHNA, YSLEER. The CDR3 loop is CASSQSVDRRYEQYF. The CDR3 coding sequence is TGCGCCAGCAGCCAATCAGTGGACAGGAGATACGAGCAGTACTTC.

This clonotype was observed at least ten times. The V and J genes are TRBV6-1 and TRBJ2-3; 10 bases are a match to TRBD2. With 5 bases clipped from V and 3 bases from J, the junction kept 8 bases outside the gene matches. CDR3 length: 16 residues. Germline V lookup: CDR1 MNHNS, CDR2 SASEGT. CDR3 DNA: TGTGCCAGCAGTACCTCAGGACTAGCGGATACAGATACGCAGTATTTT. Translating gives CASSTSGLADTDTQYF.

The table lists this clonotype with a few counts. The CDR3 nucleotides are TGCAGCGCTAAGACAGCCCTAGGGGGGGAAGCTTTCTTT. Its translation is CSAKTALGGEAFF. V usage is TRBV29-1 and J usage is TRBJ1-1; weak D call: TRBD1 (6 bases). Per germline, CDR1 SQVTM and CDR2 ANQGSEA. The CDR3 consists of 13 residues. V lost 7 bases and J lost 8, with 20 bases in between.